Reported below is one T cell receptor (beta chain). This sample was included in a study of blood T cell repertoires in COVID-19. About the research overall: The United States, Italy and Spain provided the acute and convalescent COVID-19 samples. Nucleic acid was either cDNA or gDNA, and it came from T cells, B-cell-depleted T cells, or PBMCs.

Authors' data handling: Amplification with reference gene primers provided the estimates of nucleated cell counts. TCRdb keeps only in-frame clones here, not all; method: immunoSEQ multiplex PCR. V and J calls and clone size are those listed in that table; D and trimming were worked out from the DNA. The data contain roughly 100,000 clones, around 88% of them seen just once; the ten biggest clones take up less than 4%. V lost 8 bases and J 9 bases, leaving 20 bases between the germline ends. The V gene's germline CDR1 is SNHLY and CDR2 FYNNEI. This CDR3 contains 14 residues. The specimen sequenced was peripheral blood. The chain joins TRBV2 to TRBJ2-4, with D possibly being TRBD2 (6 bases). This TCR came from a human donor in a cohort sampled during active COVID-19. The CDR3 sequence: CASGVSNRRGIQYF. As DNA, the CDR3 is TGTGCCAGCGGCGTTTCTAATCGGAGGGGCATTCAGTACTTC.